The present entry profiles one T cell receptor beta chain with its context. Antigen: not known. This sample is part of a study of cytomegalovirus exposure and HLA in healthy donors. Study-wide results and caveats: Sequencing likely caused a cluster of highly shared sequence variants. Listed as cytomegalovirus-associated were 150 to 200 TCR beta chains.

PCR amplification relied on 60 Vbeta primers (plus 13 Jbeta primers). Repertoires were generated with immunoSEQ multiplex PCR, while TCRdb's copy carries only in-frame clones and drops some. The sample has 140,000 or so clones, 70% seen once. The V and J ends lost 2 bases and 0 bases respectively, with 10 bases between them. The CDR3 totals 16 residues. In germline, CDR1 is LGHNA, CDR2 YNFKEQ. The specimen was PBMCs. V gene TRBV4-2 combines with J gene TRBJ2-2; weak D call: TRBD1 (6 bases). The clonotype comes from a woman aged 25 to 39 in good health and CMV-seronegative. CDR3 sequence: CASSQLTGSNTGELFF. CDR3 DNA: TGTGCCAGCAGCCAATTGACAGGATCGAACACCGGGGAGCTGTTTTTT.